Listed below are T cell receptor beta chains from one sample, sequenced in a study of T cells in Graves' hyperthyroidism and ophthalmopathy. One entry per CDR3 protein results from TCRdb running MiXCR on the multiplex PCR reads. Among around 420,000 distinct CDR3 sequences listed, 15% to 18% were seen once. The sequenced sample consisted of blood. The source of these receptors is a young woman with Graves' hyperthyroidism. Each CDR3 is given with its conserved first and last residue. The order of the fields is clone size, D gene, V gene, J gene, CDR3 DNA, CDR3 protein. The D gene is left open where the match is weak. Not every row has a clone size; where given, it reads once, few, many or a size class.

many	TRBD1	TRBV11-3	TRBJ2-1	TGTGCCAGCAGCTTAGATGGGACAGACCTCGGGGACAATGAGCAGTTCTTC	CASSLDGTDLGDNEQFF
many	TRBD1	TRBV4-1	TRBJ1-1	TGCGCCAGCAGCCAGACAGGGGGCGGGAACACTGAAGCTTTCTTT	CASSQTGGGNTEAFF
.	.	TRBV7-2	TRBJ2-1	TGTGCCAGCAGCCGAGAATTACGCAATGAGCAGTTCTTC	CASSRELRNEQFF
many	TRBD1	TRBV11-2	TRBJ2-7	TGTGCCAGCAGCTTAGCCAGAGTTGCGGACAGGGCTGCCTACGAGCAGTACTTC	CASSLARVADRAAYEQYF
few	TRBD2	TRBV4-2	TRBJ2-7	TGTGCCAGCAGCCAAGACGCCGGTAGCGGGGGCTACGAGCAGTACTTC	CASSQDAGSGGYEQYF
.	.	TRBV11-2	TRBJ1-3	TGTGCCAGCAGCCTTACAACGGGCTCTGGAAACACCATATATTTT	CASSLTTGSGNTIYF
few	.	TRBV24-1	TRBJ1-2	TGTGCCACCCAGCCAGGGGCCTTCGACGGCTACACCTTC	CATQPGAFDGYTF
.	.	TRBV4-3	TRBJ2-1	TGCGCCAGCTCGCCTACGGGATCGCCCTACAATGAGCAGTTCTTC	CASSPTGSPYNEQFF
few	TRBD1	TRBV5-4	TRBJ2-2	TGTGCCAGCAGCTTGGTCCCCGACAGGGTTCGTACCGGGGAGCTGTTTTTT	CASSLVPDRVRTGELFF
.	.	TRBV28	TRBJ1-2	TGTGCCAGCGGAAGTACAGGTTTCGGCTACACCTTC	CASGSTGFGYTF
.	TRBD1	TRBV27	TRBJ2-7	TGTGCCAGCACTCTGACAGGGGGCAAAGACGAGCAGTACTTC	CASTLTGGKDEQYF
few	.	TRBV6-1	TRBJ1-3	TGTGCCAGCAGTTCTGGGAACTCTGGAAACACCATATATTTT	CASSSGNSGNTIYF
.	.	TRBV29-1	TRBJ1-2	TGCAGCGTTGCAAGGGACTATGGCTACACCTTC	CSVARDYGYTF
many	.	TRBV11-2	TRBJ2-7	TGTGCCAGCAGCTTAGATCGAATAGGGATGGGAGAGCAGTACTTC	CASSLDRIGMGEQYF
many	.	TRBV12-3/TRBV12-4	TRBJ2-4	TGTGCCAGCAGTCCAGGGACAAACATTCAGTACTTC	CASSPGTNIQYF
.	.	TRBV12-3/TRBV12-4	TRBJ1-1	TGTGCCAGCAGTTTAGGTAGGGGCGCTGAAGCTTTCTTT	CASSLGRGAEAFF
many	TRBD1	TRBV6-1	TRBJ1-5	TGTGCCAGCAGGAGGGACAGTAATCAGCCCCAGCATTTT	CASRRDSNQPQHF
many	.	TRBV6-5	TRBJ1-1	TGTGCCAGCAGTTACTCGTCCTTTTCTGAAGCTTTCTTT	CASSYSSFSEAFF